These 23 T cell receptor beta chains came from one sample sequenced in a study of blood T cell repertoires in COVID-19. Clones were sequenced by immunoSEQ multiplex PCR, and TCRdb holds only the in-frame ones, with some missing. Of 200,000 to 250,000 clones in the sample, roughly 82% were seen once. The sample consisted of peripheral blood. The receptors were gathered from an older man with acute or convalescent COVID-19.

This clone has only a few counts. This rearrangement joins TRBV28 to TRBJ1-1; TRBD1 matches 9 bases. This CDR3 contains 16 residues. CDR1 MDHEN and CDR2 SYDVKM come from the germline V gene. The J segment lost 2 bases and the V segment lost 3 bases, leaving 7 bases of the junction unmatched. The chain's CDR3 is CASSFLPGQGNTEAFF. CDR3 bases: TGTGCCAGCAGTTTTTTACCGGGACAGGGAAACACTGAAGCTTTCTTT.

The CDR3 here is CASSLGQGEQPQHF. The CDR3, as DNA: TGTGCCAGCAGCTTAGGACAGGGCGAACAGCCCCAGCATTTT. This chain joins TRBV5-6 and TRBJ1-5; TRBD1 agrees at 8 bases. Germline CDR1 SGHDT, CDR2 YYEEEE. Germline trimming cut 2 bases from V and 7 bases from J; bases unmatched to any gene: 5. The CDR3 length is 14 residues.

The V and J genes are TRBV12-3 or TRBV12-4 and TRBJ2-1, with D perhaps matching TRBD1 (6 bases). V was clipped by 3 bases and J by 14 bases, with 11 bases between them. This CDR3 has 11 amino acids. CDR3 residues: CASSLGEGEFF. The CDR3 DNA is TGTGCCAGCAGTTTGGGTGAGGGGGAGTTCTTC.

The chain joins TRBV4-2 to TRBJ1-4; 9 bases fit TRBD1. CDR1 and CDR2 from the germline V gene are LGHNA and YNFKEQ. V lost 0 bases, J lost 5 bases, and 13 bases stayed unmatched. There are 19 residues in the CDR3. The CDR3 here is CASSQDGQGRATLNEKLFF. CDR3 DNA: TGTGCCAGCAGCCAAGACGGACAGGGGAGGGCCACACTAAATGAAAAACTGTTTTTT.

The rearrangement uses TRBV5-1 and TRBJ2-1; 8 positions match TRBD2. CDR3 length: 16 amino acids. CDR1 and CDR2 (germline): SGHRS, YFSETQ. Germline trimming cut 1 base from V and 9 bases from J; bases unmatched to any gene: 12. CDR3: CASSLLAGRDWGEQFF. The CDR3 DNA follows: TGCGCCAGCAGCTTGTTAGCGGGGAGAGATTGGGGTGAGCAGTTCTTC.

The CDR3 loop is CASSLDRAMDQPQHF. In DNA, the CDR3 is TGCGCCAGCAGCTTGGACAGGGCGATGGATCAGCCCCAGCATTTT. The rearrangement joins TRBV10-2 to TRBJ1-5; 8 positions agree with TRBD1. This CDR3 spans 15 amino acids. The V gene's germline CDR1 is WSHSY and CDR2 SAAADI. The ends lost 6 bases at V and 5 bases at J; junction bases unmatched: 9.

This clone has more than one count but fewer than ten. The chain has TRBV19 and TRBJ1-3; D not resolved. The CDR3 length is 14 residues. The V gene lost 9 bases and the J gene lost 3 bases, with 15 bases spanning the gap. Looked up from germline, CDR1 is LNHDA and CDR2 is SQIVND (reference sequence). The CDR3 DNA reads TGTGCCAGCTCCGGAGGGCAGCGTGGAAACACCATATATTTT. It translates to CASSGGQRGNTIYF.

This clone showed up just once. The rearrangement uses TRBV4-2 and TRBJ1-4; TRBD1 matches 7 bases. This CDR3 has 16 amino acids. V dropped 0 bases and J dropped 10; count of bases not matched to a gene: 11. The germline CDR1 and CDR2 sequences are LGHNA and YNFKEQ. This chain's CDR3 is CASSQEGRGYVGKLFF. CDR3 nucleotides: TGTGCCAGCAGCCAAGAGGGCAGGGGGTATGTGGGAAAACTGTTTTTT.

The CDR3 DNA sequence: TGTGCCAGCCTTGCCTTGGGGCAGACAAACACCGGGGAGCTGTTTTTT. Its translation: CASLALGQTNTGELFF. The V and J genes are TRBV2 and TRBJ2-2, with D perhaps TRBD1 (5 bases). In germline, CDR1 is SNHLY, CDR2 FYNNEI. V shed 8 bases and J shed 2 bases, with 18 bases lying between them. The CDR3 extends over 16 amino acids. Drawing the rest from reference TRBV2 and TRBJ2-2, the complete variable domain is EPEVTQTPSHQVTQMGQEVILRCVPISNHLYFYWYRQILGQKVEFLVSFYNNEISEKSEIFDDQFSVERPDGSNFTLKIRSTKLEDSAMYFCASLALGQTNTGELFFGEGSRLTVL.

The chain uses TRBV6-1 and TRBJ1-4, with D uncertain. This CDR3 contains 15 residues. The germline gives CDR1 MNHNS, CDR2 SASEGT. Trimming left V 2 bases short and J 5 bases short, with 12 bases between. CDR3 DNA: TGTGCCAGCAGTGAAATTCAGACTGAGAATGAAAAACTGTTTTTT. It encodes CASSEIQTENEKLFF.

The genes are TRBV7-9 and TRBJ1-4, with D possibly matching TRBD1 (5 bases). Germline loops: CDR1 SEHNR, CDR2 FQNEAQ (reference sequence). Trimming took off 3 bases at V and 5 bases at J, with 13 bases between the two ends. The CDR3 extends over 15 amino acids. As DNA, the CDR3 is TGTGCCAGCAGCTTGGCGGGGGACTTAAATGAAAAACTGTTTTTT. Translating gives CASSLAGDLNEKLFF.

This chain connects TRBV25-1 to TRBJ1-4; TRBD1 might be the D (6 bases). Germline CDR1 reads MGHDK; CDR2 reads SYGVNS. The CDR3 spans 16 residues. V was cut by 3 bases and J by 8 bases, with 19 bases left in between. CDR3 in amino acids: CASSESPTGKGEKLFF. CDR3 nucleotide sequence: TGTGCCAGCAGTGAGTCCCCTACAGGGAAGGGAGAAAAACTGTTTTTT.

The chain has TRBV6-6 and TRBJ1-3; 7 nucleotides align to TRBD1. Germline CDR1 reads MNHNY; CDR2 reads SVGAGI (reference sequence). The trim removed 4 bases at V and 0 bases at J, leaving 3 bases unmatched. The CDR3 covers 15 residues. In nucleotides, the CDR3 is TGTGCCAGCAGTTCCGGGACAGTCTCTGGAAACACCATATATTTT. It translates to CASSSGTVSGNTIYF.

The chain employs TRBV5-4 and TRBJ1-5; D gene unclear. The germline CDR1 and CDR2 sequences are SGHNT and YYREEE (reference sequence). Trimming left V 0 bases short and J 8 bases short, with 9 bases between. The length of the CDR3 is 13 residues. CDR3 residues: CASSLGVREPQHF. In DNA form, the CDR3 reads TGTGCCAGCAGCTTGGGTGTTAGAGAGCCCCAGCATTTT.

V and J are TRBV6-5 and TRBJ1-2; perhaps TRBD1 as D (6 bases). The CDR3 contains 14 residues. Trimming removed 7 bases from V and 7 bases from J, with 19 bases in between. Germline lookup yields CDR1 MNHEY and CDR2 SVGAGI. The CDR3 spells CASIRLRGPSGYTF. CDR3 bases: TGTGCCAGCATCCGACTCAGGGGACCGTCTGGCTACACCTTC.

In DNA form, the CDR3 reads TGTGCCAGCAGCCCCAGGGAAATCTCTGGAAACACCATATATTTT. Residues: CASSPREISGNTIYF. The chain recombines TRBV5-8 with TRBJ1-3; possibly TRBD1 for D (5 bases). CDR1 is SGHTS, CDR2 YDEGEE, per germline. The CDR3 runs 15 residues. Trimming cost V 4 bases and J 0 bases, with 11 bases left between them. The full variable domain, with the rest looked up from reference TRBV5-8 and TRBJ1-3, is EAGVTQSPTHLIKTRGQQATLRCSPISGHTSVYWYQQALGLGLQFLLWYDEGEERNRGNFPPRFSGRQFPNYSSELNVNALELEDSALYLCASSPREISGNTIYFGEGSWLTVV.

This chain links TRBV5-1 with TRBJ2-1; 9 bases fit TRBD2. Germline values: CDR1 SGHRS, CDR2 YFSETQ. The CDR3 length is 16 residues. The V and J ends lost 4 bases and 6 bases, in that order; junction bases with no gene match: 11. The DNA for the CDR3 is TGCGCCAGCAGCCCGCCTAGTGGCGGGAGGGCCAATGAGCAGTTCTTC. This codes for CASSPPSGGRANEQFF.

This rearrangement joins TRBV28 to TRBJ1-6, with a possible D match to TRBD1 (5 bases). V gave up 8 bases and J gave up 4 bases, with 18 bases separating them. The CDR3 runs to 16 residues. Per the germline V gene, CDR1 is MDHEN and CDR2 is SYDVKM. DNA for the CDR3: TGTGCCAGCCACCAGGGTGGGGGGAGGTATAATTCACCCCTCCACTTT. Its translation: CASHQGGGRYNSPLHF.

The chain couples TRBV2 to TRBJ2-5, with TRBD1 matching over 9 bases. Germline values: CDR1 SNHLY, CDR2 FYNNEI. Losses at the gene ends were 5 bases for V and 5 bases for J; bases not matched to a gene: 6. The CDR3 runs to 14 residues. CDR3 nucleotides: TGTGCCAGCAGTACGGACAGGGGTGGGGAGACCCAGTACTTC. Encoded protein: CASSTDRGGETQYF.

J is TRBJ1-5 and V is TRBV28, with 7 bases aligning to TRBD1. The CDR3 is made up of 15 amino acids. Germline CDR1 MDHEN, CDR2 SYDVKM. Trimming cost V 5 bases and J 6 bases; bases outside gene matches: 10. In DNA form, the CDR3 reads TGTGCCAGCAGTGACTCCGACAGGGATGCTCAGCCCCAGCATTTT. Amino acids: CASSDSDRDAQPQHF.

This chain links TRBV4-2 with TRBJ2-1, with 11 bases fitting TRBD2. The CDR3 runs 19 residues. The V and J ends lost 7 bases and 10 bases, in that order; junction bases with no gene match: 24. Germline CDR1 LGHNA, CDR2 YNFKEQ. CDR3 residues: CASTRPGLAARLVSYEQFF. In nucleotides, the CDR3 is TGTGCCAGCACGAGACCGGGACTAGCGGCCCGACTCGTGTCTTACGAGCAGTTCTTC.

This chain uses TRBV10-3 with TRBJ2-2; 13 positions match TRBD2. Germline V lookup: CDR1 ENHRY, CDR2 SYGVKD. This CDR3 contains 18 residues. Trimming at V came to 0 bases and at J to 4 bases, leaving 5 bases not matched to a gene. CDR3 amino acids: CAISESALAGGFTGELFF. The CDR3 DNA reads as TGTGCCATCAGTGAGTCGGCACTAGCGGGAGGGTTCACCGGGGAGCTGTTTTTT.

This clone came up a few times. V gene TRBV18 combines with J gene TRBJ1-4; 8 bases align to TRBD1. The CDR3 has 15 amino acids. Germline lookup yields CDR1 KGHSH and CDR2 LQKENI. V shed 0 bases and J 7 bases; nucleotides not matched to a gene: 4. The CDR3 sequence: CASSPPNRGGEKLFF. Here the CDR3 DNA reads TGTGCCAGCTCACCACCAAACAGGGGGGGTGAAAAACTGTTTTTT.